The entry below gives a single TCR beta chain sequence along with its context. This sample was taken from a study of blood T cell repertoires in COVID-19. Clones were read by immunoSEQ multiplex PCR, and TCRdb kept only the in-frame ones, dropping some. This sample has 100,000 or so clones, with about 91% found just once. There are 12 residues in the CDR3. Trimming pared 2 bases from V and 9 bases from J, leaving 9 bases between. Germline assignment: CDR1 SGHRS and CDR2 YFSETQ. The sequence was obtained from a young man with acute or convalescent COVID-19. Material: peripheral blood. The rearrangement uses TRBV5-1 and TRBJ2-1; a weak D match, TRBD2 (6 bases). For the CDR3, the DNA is TGCGCCAGCAGCTTCGGGGGATTTGAGCAGTTCTTC. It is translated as CASSFGGFEQFF.